The rows below give T cell receptor beta chains drawn from one sample of a study of shared clonotypes between healthy human individuals. Sequencing used immunoSEQ multiplex PCR; TCRdb keeps in-frame clones, though not all of them. The table has roughly 600,000 clones, roughly 98% seen once; the top ten hold approximately 0.33%. The material sequenced was naive CD8+ T cells sorted from blood. The receptors here all came from a man younger than 40 in good health. Both conserved end residues are part of each CDR3. Fields, in order: D gene, J gene, clone size, V gene, CDR3 protein, CDR3 DNA. A D gene is named only where the DNA matches it firmly. Expanded clones get a size class; other rows say once, few or many, or leave the size out.

d_call: TRBD2
j_call: TRBJ2-2
clone_size: NA
v_call: TRBV6-6
cdr3_aa: CASSRGLARTTGELFF
cdr3_nt: TGTGCCAGCAGTCGGGGACTAGCGAGGACCACCGGGGAGCTGTTTTTT

d_call: TRBD2
j_call: TRBJ2-1
clone_size: NA
v_call: TRBV29-1
cdr3_aa: CSVVPGTTYNEQFF
cdr3_nt: TGCAGCGTTGTACCCGGGACTACCTACAATGAGCAGTTCTTC

d_call: NA
j_call: TRBJ1-5
clone_size: NA
v_call: TRBV5-6
cdr3_aa: CASSLAARNQPQHF
cdr3_nt: TGTGCCAGCAGCTTGGCGGCCCGCAATCAGCCCCAGCATTTT

d_call: NA
j_call: TRBJ2-2
clone_size: once
v_call: TRBV7-9
cdr3_aa: CASSQDRFANTGELFF
cdr3_nt: TGTGCCAGCAGCCAGGACAGATTCGCGAACACCGGGGAGCTGTTTTTT

d_call: NA
j_call: TRBJ2-2
clone_size: NA
v_call: TRBV7-2
cdr3_aa: CASSLVAIGRDTGELFF
cdr3_nt: TGTGCCAGCAGCTTAGTCGCTATTGGGCGGGACACCGGGGAGCTGTTTTTT

d_call: NA
j_call: TRBJ1-3
clone_size: NA
v_call: TRBV6-5
cdr3_aa: CASSFTGSGNTIYF
cdr3_nt: TGTGCCAGCAGCTTTACAGGGTCTGGAAACACCATATATTTT

d_call: TRBD2
j_call: TRBJ2-7
clone_size: NA
v_call: TRBV4-1
cdr3_aa: CASSPRLAGTYEQYF
cdr3_nt: TGCGCCAGCAGCCCGAGACTAGCGGGCACCTACGAGCAGTACTTC

d_call: NA
j_call: TRBJ2-3
clone_size: NA
v_call: TRBV11-2
cdr3_aa: CASSFGPRDTQYF
cdr3_nt: TGTGCCAGCAGCTTCGGTCCCAGGGATACGCAGTATTTT

d_call: NA
j_call: TRBJ2-3
clone_size: NA
v_call: TRBV29-1
cdr3_aa: CSVPGKSTDTQYF
cdr3_nt: TGCAGCGTACCGGGGAAAAGCACAGATACGCAGTATTTT

d_call: NA
j_call: TRBJ2-1
clone_size: NA
v_call: TRBV7-9
cdr3_aa: CASIEVGSLYNEQFF
cdr3_nt: TGTGCCAGCATCGAAGTGGGGTCCCTATACAATGAGCAGTTCTTC

d_call: NA
j_call: TRBJ1-5
clone_size: NA
v_call: TRBV4-1
cdr3_aa: CASSQGISEFQPQHF
cdr3_nt: TGCGCCAGCAGCCAAGGGATCTCAGAATTCCAACCCCAGCATTTT

d_call: NA
j_call: TRBJ2-7
clone_size: NA
v_call: TRBV27
cdr3_aa: CASSLFGGAQLEQYF
cdr3_nt: TGTGCCAGCAGTTTATTCGGAGGGGCCCAACTCGAGCAGTACTTC

d_call: TRBD2
j_call: TRBJ2-3
clone_size: NA
v_call: TRBV7-6
cdr3_aa: CASSVFQAGGPTDTQYF
cdr3_nt: TGTGCCAGCAGCGTCTTCCAAGCGGGAGGGCCCACAGATACGCAGTATTTT

d_call: TRBD2
j_call: TRBJ2-1
clone_size: NA
v_call: TRBV6-1
cdr3_aa: CASSETSGSSYNEQFF
cdr3_nt: TGTGCCAGCAGTGAGACTAGCGGGAGCTCCTACAATGAGCAGTTCTTC